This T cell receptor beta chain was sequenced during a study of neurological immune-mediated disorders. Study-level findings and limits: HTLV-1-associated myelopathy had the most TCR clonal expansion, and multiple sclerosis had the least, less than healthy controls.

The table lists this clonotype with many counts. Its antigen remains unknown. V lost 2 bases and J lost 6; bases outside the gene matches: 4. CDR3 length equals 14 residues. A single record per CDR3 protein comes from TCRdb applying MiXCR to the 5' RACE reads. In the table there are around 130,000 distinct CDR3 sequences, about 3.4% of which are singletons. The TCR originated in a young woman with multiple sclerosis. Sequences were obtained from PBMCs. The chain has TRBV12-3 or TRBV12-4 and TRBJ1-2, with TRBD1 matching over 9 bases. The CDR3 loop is CASSLPGQGDGYTF. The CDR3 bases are TGTGCCAGCAGTTTACCGGGACAGGGAGATGGCTACACCTTC.